This paragraph reports one TCR beta chain. This sample was included in a study of patients and donors after allogeneic stem cell transplantation. TCRdb re-called the RT-PCR reads through MiXCR, storing one row per CDR3 protein. The data contain 150,000 to 200,000 distinct CDR3 sequences, approximately 30% of them singletons. Germline CDR1 reads GTSNPN; CDR2 reads SVGIG (reference sequence). Trimming cost V 0 bases and J 12 bases, with 15 bases left between them. CDR3 length equals 12 residues. Sequencing input: blood, either unsorted or a sorted T cell fraction (not recorded which). The chain has TRBV30 and TRBJ2-7; tentative D call: TRBD2 (6 bases). The origin of this receptor is a human donor who was either an allogeneic HSCT recipient or a stem cell or donor lymphocyte infusion donor (not recorded which). It is not recorded whose cells these are; they may come from a transplant donor. The DNA for the CDR3 is TGTGCCTGGAGTGTACCCGGGAGCGGAGGGTACTTC. This gives the protein CAWSVPGSGGYF.